These T cell receptor beta chains were read from a single sample in a study of CD8+ T cells in alopecia areata. Some clones are missing from TCRdb's copy, which holds only in-frame ones; the method was immunoSEQ multiplex PCR. This sample has about 110,000 clones; less than 75% occur once, and the top ten carry less than 15%. Source: CD8+ T cells sorted from blood, taken at week 24, from a patient treated with tofacitinib. The origin of the receptors is a human donor with alopecia areata. Each CDR3 is given with its conserved first and last residue. D genes are given only for firm matches. Not all rows give a size; the values are once, few, many and, for expanded clones, a class.

NA	TRBV7-8	NA	TRBJ2-1	CASSSWDVYNEQFF	TGTGCCAGCAGCTCGTGGGACGTCTACAATGAGCAGTTCTTC
TRBD2	TRBV5-4	NA	TRBJ2-1	CASSFLAGGSSYNEQFF	TGTGCCAGCAGCTTCTTAGCGGGGGGGAGCTCCTACAATGAGCAGTTCTTC
NA	TRBV6-5	NA	TRBJ1-3	CAIRDKNTIYF	TGTGCCATCCGGGACAAAAACACCATATATTTT
NA	TRBV4-1	NA	TRBJ1-6	CASSTPNSPLHF	TGCGCCAGCAGCACCCCTAATTCACCCCTCCACTTT
NA	TRBV27	NA	TRBJ2-7	CASSLDQSSYEQYF	TGTGCCAGCAGTTTAGACCAAAGCTCCTACGAGCAGTACTTC
NA	TRBV11-2	NA	TRBJ2-3	CASSSPRGPGVFLDTQYF	TGTGCCAGCAGCTCCCCTCGCGGACCAGGGGTATTTTTAGATACGCAGTATTTT
NA	TRBV7-8	few	TRBJ2-7	CASSHLGQDYPYEQYF	TGTGCCAGCAGCCATTTAGGGCAGGATTACCCCTACGAGCAGTACTTC
NA	TRBV6-5	NA	TRBJ2-7	CASSITGDSYEQYF	TGTGCCAGCAGCATAACAGGGGACTCTTACGAGCAGTACTTC
TRBD2	TRBV15	few	TRBJ2-3	CATSRSPPSGGGSTDTQYF	TGTGCCACCAGCAGATCACCCCCCTCGGGCGGGGGTAGCACAGATACGCAGTATTTT
NA	TRBV10-3	NA	TRBJ2-7	CAISDMKEQYF	TGTGCCATCAGTGATATGAAGGAGCAGTACTTC
TRBD1	TRBV29-1	few	TRBJ1-1	CSVGEGGEPEAFF	TGCAGCGTTGGAGAAGGGGGCGAGCCTGAAGCTTTCTTT
TRBD2	TRBV18	NA	TRBJ2-1	CASDIAGPPYNEQFF	TGTGCCAGCGATATAGCGGGGCCCCCCTACAATGAGCAGTTCTTC
TRBD1	TRBV6-5	NA	TRBJ2-7	CASSYYGTDPSYEQYF	TGTGCCAGCAGTTACTATGGGACAGACCCTTCCTACGAGCAGTACTTC
NA	TRBV2	NA	TRBJ1-1	CASSEPDRAVNTEAFF	TGTGCCAGCAGTGAACCGGACCGAGCCGTAAACACTGAAGCTTTCTTT
NA	TRBV12-5	NA	TRBJ2-5	CASAGNQETQYF	TGTGCTAGCGCGGGGAATCAAGAGACCCAGTACTTC
NA	TRBV14	NA	TRBJ2-7	CASSQVYIEQYF	TGTGCCAGCAGCCAAGTTTATATCGAGCAGTACTTC
NA	TRBV10-3	once	TRBJ1-1	CAISDLTEENTEAFF	TGTGCCATCAGTGACCTGACAGAAGAGAACACTGAAGCTTTCTTT
NA	TRBV9	NA	TRBJ2-3	CASSVWAGVHPAQYF	TGTGCCAGCAGCGTATGGGCAGGGGTCCACCCGGCGCAGTATTTT
NA	TRBV5-6	NA	TRBJ2-1	CASSLTTGGFHNEQFF	TGTGCCAGCAGCCTGACTACGGGGGGCTTCCACAATGAGCAGTTCTTC
NA	TRBV7-2	NA	TRBJ1-5	CASSFGAGSNQPQHF	TGTGCCAGCAGCTTTGGGGCAGGGAGTAATCAGCCCCAGCATTTT
NA	TRBV7-9	few	TRBJ1-2	CASSLSQGPSYGYTF	TGTGCCAGCAGCTTGTCCCAGGGGCCATCCTATGGCTACACCTTC
NA	TRBV27	NA	TRBJ2-3	CASSFIDTQYF	TGTGCCAGCAGTTTCATAGATACGCAGTATTTT
TRBD1	TRBV11-1	once	TRBJ1-1	CASSFGTENTEAFF	TGTGCCAGCAGCTTCGGGACAGAGAACACTGAAGCTTTCTTT
NA	TRBV4-1	NA	TRBJ2-5	CASSRRERETQYF	TGCGCCAGCAGCCGGAGGGAAAGAGAGACCCAGTACTTC
TRBD2	TRBV6-4	NA	TRBJ2-1	CASSELAGGYNEQFF	TGTGCCAGCAGTGAACTAGCGGGGGGGTACAATGAGCAGTTCTTC
NA	TRBV30	NA	TRBJ1-1	CAWRARLNTEAFF	TGTGCCTGGAGGGCAAGATTGAACACTGAAGCTTTCTTT
NA	TRBV25-1	NA	TRBJ1-1	CASGAGRNTEAFF	TGTGCCAGCGGCGCGGGGAGGAACACTGAAGCTTTCTTT